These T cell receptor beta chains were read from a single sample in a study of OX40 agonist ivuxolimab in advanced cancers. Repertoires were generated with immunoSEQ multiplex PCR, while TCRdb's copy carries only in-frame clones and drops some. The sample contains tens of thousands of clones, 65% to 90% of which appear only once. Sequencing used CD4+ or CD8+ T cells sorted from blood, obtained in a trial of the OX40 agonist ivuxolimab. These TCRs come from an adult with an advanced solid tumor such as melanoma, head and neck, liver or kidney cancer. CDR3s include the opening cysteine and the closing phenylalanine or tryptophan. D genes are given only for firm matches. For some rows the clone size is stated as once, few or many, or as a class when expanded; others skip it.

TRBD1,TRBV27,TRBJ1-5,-,CASSLGGVTGGFQPQHF,TGTGCCAGCAGTTTAGGGGGCGTGACAGGGGGCTTTCAGCCCCAGCATTTT
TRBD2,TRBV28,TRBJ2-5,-,CASSPGLAGALETQYF,TGTGCCAGCAGTCCAGGACTAGCGGGGGCCCTGGAGACCCAGTACTTC
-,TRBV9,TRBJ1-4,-,CASSVAGNHEKLFF,TGTGCCAGCAGCGTAGCAGGGAACCATGAAAAACTGTTTTTT
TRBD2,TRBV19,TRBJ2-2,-,CASSRTSPNTGELFF,TGTGCCAGTAGCCGGACTAGTCCGAACACCGGGGAGCTGTTTTTT
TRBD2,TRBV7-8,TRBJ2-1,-,CASSLASILGGGSSYNEQFF,TGTGCCAGCAGCTTAGCGTCTATTCTTGGCGGGGGGAGCTCCTACAATGAGCAGTTCTTC
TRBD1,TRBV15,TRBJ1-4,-,CATSRDQGQGGEKLFF,TGTGCCACCAGCAGAGACCAGGGACAGGGCGGTGAAAAACTGTTTTTT
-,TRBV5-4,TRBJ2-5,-,CASSPSRRRGETQYF,TGTGCCAGCAGCCCTAGCAGGCGCAGGGGAGAGACCCAGTACTTC
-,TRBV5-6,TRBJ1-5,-,CASSARQNQPQHF,TGTGCCAGCAGCGCCCGACAGAATCAGCCCCAGCATTTT
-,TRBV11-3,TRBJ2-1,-,CASSLEAFDEQFF,TGTGCCAGCAGCTTAGAAGCGTTCGATGAGCAGTTCTTC
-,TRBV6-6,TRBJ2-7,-,CASSYPPGRPSYEQYF,TGTGCCAGCAGTTACCCCCCAGGCAGACCTTCCTACGAGCAGTACTTC
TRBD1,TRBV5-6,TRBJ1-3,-,CASSLRTGPRTIYF,TGTGCCAGCAGCCTCCGGACAGGCCCTCGTACCATATATTTT
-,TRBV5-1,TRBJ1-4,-,CASSLVSGANEKLFF,TGCGCCAGCAGCTTGGTTTCGGGGGCTAATGAAAAACTGTTTTTT
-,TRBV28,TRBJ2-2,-,CASSSGAEGELFF,TGTGCCAGCAGTTCAGGCGCCGAGGGGGAGCTGTTTTTT
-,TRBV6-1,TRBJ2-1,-,CASSVMRGNEQFF,TGTGCCAGCAGTGTAATGAGGGGTAATGAGCAGTTCTTC
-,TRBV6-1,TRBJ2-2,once,CASTGQGAGELFF,TGTGCCAGCACTGGTCAGGGCGCCGGGGAGCTGTTTTTT
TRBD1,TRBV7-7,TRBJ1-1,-,CASSQPGQGGRTEAFF,TGCGCCAGCAGCCAACCTGGACAGGGCGGAAGAACTGAAGCTTTCTTT
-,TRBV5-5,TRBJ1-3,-,CASSLDWTSGNTIYF,TGTGCCAGCAGCCTTGACTGGACCTCTGGAAACACCATATATTTT
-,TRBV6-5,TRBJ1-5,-,CASSYQGSNQPQHF,TGTGCCAGCAGTTACCAGGGGAGCAATCAGCCCCAGCATTTT
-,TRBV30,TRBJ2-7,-,CAYEEGASYEQYF,TGTGCATACGAGGAAGGGGCCTCCTACGAGCAGTACTTC
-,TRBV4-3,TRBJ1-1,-,CATCLGRGTEAFF,TGCGCCACCTGTTTGGGGCGGGGGACTGAAGCTTTCTTT
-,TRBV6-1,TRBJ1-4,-,CASSEAATATNEKLFF,TGTGCCAGCAGTGAAGCGGCCACCGCAACTAATGAAAAACTGTTTTTT
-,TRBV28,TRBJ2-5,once,CASSQGQETQYF,TGTGCCAGCAGCCAGGGACAAGAGACCCAGTACTTC
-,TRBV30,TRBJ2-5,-,CAWSAGEETQYF,TGTGCCTGGAGTGCGGGGGAAGAGACCCAGTACTTC
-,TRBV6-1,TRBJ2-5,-,CASSTTGTQIETQYF,TGTGCCAGCAGCACCACGGGGACACAGATAGAGACCCAGTACTTC
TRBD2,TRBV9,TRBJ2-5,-,CASSVAGSSGASMETQYF,TGTGCCAGCAGCGTAGCGGGATCTAGCGGGGCGTCGATGGAGACCCAGTACTTC
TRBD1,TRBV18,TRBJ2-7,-,CASSPVDRANYEQYF,TGTGCCAGCTCACCGGTGGACAGGGCCAACTACGAGCAGTACTTC
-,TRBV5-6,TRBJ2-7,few,CASSLYQGTRWSEQYF,TGTGCCAGCAGCTTGTACCAAGGCACCCGCTGGAGCGAGCAGTACTTC
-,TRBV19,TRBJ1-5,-,CASSSLPGGNQPQHF,TGTGCCAGTAGTTCCCTCCCCGGGGGCAATCAGCCCCAGCATTTT
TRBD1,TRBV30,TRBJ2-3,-,CAYRDSGFTDTQYF,TGTGCCTACCGGGACAGTGGTTTCACAGATACGCAGTATTTT
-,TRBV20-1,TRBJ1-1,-,CSAQGNTEAFF,TGCAGTGCGCAGGGGAACACTGAAGCTTTCTTT
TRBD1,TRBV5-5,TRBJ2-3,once,CASSWDRGTDTQYF,TGTGCCAGCAGCTGGGACAGGGGAACAGATACGCAGTATTTT
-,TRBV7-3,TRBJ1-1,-,CASSLNRNTEAFF,TGTGCCAGCAGCTTAAATAGGAACACTGAAGCTTTCTTT
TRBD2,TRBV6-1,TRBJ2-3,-,CASSWEGFGTDTQYF,TGTGCCAGCAGTTGGGAGGGGTTTGGCACAGATACGCAGTATTTT
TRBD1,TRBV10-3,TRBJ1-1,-,CAISEGLGQGAMAFF,TGTGCCATCAGTGAGGGTTTAGGACAGGGGGCAATGGCTTTCTTT
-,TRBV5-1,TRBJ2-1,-,CASSTIRVSSYNEQFF,TGCGCCAGCAGCACGATAAGGGTTAGTTCCTACAATGAGCAGTTCTTC
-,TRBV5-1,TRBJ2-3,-,CASGLGTSTDTQYF,TGCGCCAGCGGGTTAGGCACTAGCACAGATACGCAGTATTTT
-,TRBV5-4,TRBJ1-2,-,CASSRTTGYQDGYTF,TGTGCCAGCAGTCGCACTACAGGGTACCAGGATGGCTACACCTTC
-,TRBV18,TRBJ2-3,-,CASSPGEVSTDTQYF,TGTGCCAGCTCACCGGGCGAGGTTAGCACAGATACGCAGTATTTT
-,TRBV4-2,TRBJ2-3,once,CASSQGLWLSTDTQYF,TGTGCCAGCAGCCAAGGTCTCTGGCTTAGCACAGATACGCAGTATTTT